This T cell receptor beta chain is drawn from a study of Ad26.COV2.S vaccination and SARS-CoV-2 variants. Assay: immunoSEQ multiplex PCR; the TCRdb copy retains only in-frame clones and omits some. The sample has more than 400,000 clones; around 92% are singletons. Germline V lookup: CDR1 SGHKS, CDR2 YYEKEE (reference sequence). CDR3 length: 15 amino acids. Trimming removed 0 bases from V and 4 bases from J; junction bases left unmatched: 5. The treatment is: about 20 received Ad26.COV2.S at low or high dose, single or two shots; a few received placebo; per-sample allocation not given. The samples were gathered on day 63 after the first injection of vaccine or placebo.

The chain has TRBV5-5 and TRBJ1-2; 8 bases are a match to TRBD1. This specimen consisted of peripheral blood, obtained in a trial of Ad26.COV2.S vaccine versus placebo. The receptor's source is a person aged 18-65 years who received the Ad26.COV2.S COVID-19 vaccine or a placebo. The CDR3, as DNA: TGTGCCAGCAGCTTGGCGGACAGGGAGTTCTATGGCTACACCTTC. It yields the protein CASSLADREFYGYTF. Full variable domain (rest looked up from reference TRBV5-5 and TRBJ1-2): DAGVTQSPTHLIKTRGQQVTLRCSPISGHKSVSWYQQVLGQGPQFIFQYYEKEERGRGNFPDRFSARQFPNYSSELNVNALLLGDSALYLCASSLADREFYGYTFGSGTRLTVV.